A selection of T cell receptor beta chains follows, all from one sample in a study of blood T cell repertoires in COVID-19. Some clones are missing from TCRdb's copy, which holds only in-frame ones; the method was immunoSEQ multiplex PCR. The repertoire holds over 200,000 clones, about 87% seen once, with 1.2% in the top ten. The sequenced sample was PBMCs or T cells enriched from blood (not recorded which). The source is a man aged 25 to 40 who had recovered from COVID-19. The CDR3 runs from the conserved cysteine through the conserved F or W. The D gene is left open where the match is weak. Where a row states a size, it is once, few, many or the class of an expanded clone; other rows omit it.

TRBD1	few	TRBJ2-2	TRBV6-2/TRBV6-3	TGTGCCAGCAGTTCAGAGGGGGCGAGCGGGGAGCTGTTTTTT	CASSSEGASGELFF
NA	NA	TRBJ2-2	TRBV7-2	TGTGCCAGCAGCTTACGAGTTACGGGGTCCGGGGAGCTGTTTTTT	CASSLRVTGSGELFF
NA	NA	TRBJ1-2	TRBV11-2	TGTGCCAGCGGCCGAACGGGACAACAAAACTATGGCTACACCTTC	CASGRTGQQNYGYTF
NA	once	TRBJ2-5	TRBV2	TGTGCCAGCAACCGGTACCAAGAGACCCAGTACTTC	CASNRYQETQYF
NA	NA	TRBJ2-3	TRBV9	TGTGCCAGCAGCGTAGCGGGGTCCCCCACAGATACGCAGTATTTT	CASSVAGSPTDTQYF
TRBD2	NA	TRBJ2-2	TRBV10-2	TGCGCCAGCAGTGAGTGGCTAGCGGGAGTAATCGTCGGGGAGCTGTTTTTT	CASSEWLAGVIVGELFF
NA	NA	TRBJ1-2	TRBV29-1	TGCAGCATAAGGGCGGCAGGGATTGGTTTGGGTCCTAACTATGGCTACACCTTC	CSIRAAGIGLGPNYGYTF
NA	NA	TRBJ1-1	TRBV4-1	TGCGCCAGCAGCCAAGTACAGGCGCCTGGTGGGGCTTTCTTT	CASSQVQAPGGAFF
TRBD2	NA	TRBJ2-7	TRBV5-1	TGCGCCAGCAGCTTGGCCGGGGGGAAATACGACGAGCAGTACTTC	CASSLAGGKYDEQYF
NA	NA	TRBJ1-3	TRBV7-2	TGTGCCAGCAGCTTCAGAAACTCTGGAAACACCATATATTTT	CASSFRNSGNTIYF
NA	NA	TRBJ1-6	TRBV5-5	TGTGCCAGCAGCCGGGGGGCAGTATCATATAATTCACCCCTCCACTTT	CASSRGAVSYNSPLHF
TRBD2	NA	TRBJ2-5	TRBV2	TGTGCCAGCAGTCCGGGTAGGATAGCGGGGGTCCCGGAGACCCAGTACTTC	CASSPGRIAGVPETQYF
TRBD2	NA	TRBJ2-7	TRBV10-1	TGCGCCAGCAGTGAGTACACTAGCGGCTACGAGCAGTACTTC	CASSEYTSGYEQYF
NA	once	TRBJ2-7	TRBV5-4	TGTGCCAGCAGCCGACAGACCCTTTTCTACGAGCAGTACTTC	CASSRQTLFYEQYF
NA	NA	TRBJ2-2	TRBV4-1	TGCGCCAGCAGTGGATCAGGGTCCGGGGAGCTGTTTTTT	CASSGSGSGELFF
NA	NA	TRBJ2-7	TRBV20-1	TGCAGTGCTAGTGGGGTGGCGGGGAGGTCGACCTACGAGCAGTACTTC	CSASGVAGRSTYEQYF
NA	NA	TRBJ2-2	TRBV10-3	TGTGCCATCAGTGATTCAGGGACGAACACCGGGGAGCTGTTTTTT	CAISDSGTNTGELFF
TRBD2	NA	TRBJ2-5	TRBV2	TGTGCCAGCAGTGTCGGCGGGAGAGTAGAAGAGACCCAGTACTTC	CASSVGGRVEETQYF
NA	NA	TRBJ2-7	TRBV12-3/TRBV12-4	TGTGCCAGCAGCTTAACATCCTACGAGCAGTACTTC	CASSLTSYEQYF
NA	NA	TRBJ2-1	TRBV11-3	TGTGCCAGCAGCTTTATTGCGGCGACCTACAATGAGCAGTTCTTC	CASSFIAATYNEQFF
NA	NA	TRBJ2-7	TRBV4-1	TGCGCCAGCAGCCAGTCGGGGTACCCCTACGAGCAGTACTTC	CASSQSGYPYEQYF
NA	NA	TRBJ1-6	TRBV12-3/TRBV12-4	TGTGCCAGCAGGCCTCGGGGAGATTCACCCCTCCACTTT	CASRPRGDSPLHF
NA	NA	TRBJ1-2	TRBV7-6	TGTGCCAGCAGCGCCCGACTAGGCTACACCTTC	CASSARLGYTF
TRBD2	NA	TRBJ2-1	TRBV24-1	TGTGCCACCAGTGATGATACTACAACCGGGACTAGCGGGAGAAATGAGCAGTTCTTC	CATSDDTTTGTSGRNEQFF
TRBD2	NA	TRBJ2-1	TRBV6-5	TGTGCCAGCAACCTACTAGCGGGAGGGGGGAATGAGCAGTTCTTC	CASNLLAGGGNEQFF
TRBD1	NA	TRBJ2-5	TRBV23-1	TGCGCCAGCAGTCAATCGACAAGGGACAGGGGGAGAGAGACCCAGTACTTC	CASSQSTRDRGRETQYF
NA	NA	TRBJ2-7	TRBV19	TGTGCCAGTAGTGCCCGAACAGGATCCTACGAGCAGTACTTC	CASSARTGSYEQYF
NA	NA	TRBJ2-1	TRBV5-5	TGTGCCAGCAGCTTGCGTTTTGGCGGCTCCTACAATGAGCAGTTCTTC	CASSLRFGGSYNEQFF